Listed here are 19 T cell receptor beta chains from one sample, sequenced in a study of identifying expanded T cells in peripheral blood (dated by TCRdb to about 2019). Receptor libraries were prepared by the immunoSEQ multiplex PCR assay. TCRdb obtained this table from immuneACCESS and retained in-frame rearrangements with V and J assigned. These tables miss some clones; where compared with another copy, unresolved V genes account for less than half of the shortfall, and the remainder is unexplained. The sample profile shows about 100,000 clones; more than 70% of them were found once. The ten largest clones represent 13% to 15% of the sample. The sample taken for sequencing was blood. The source of these receptors is a person between 18 and 75 years old in good health.

The chain is built from TRBV7-9 and TRBJ2-5; 9 positions agree with TRBD2. CDR1 SEHNR and CDR2 FQNEAQ come from the germline V gene (reference sequence). Germline trimming cut 5 bases from V and 2 bases from J; bases unmatched to any gene: 6. The CDR3 is 15 amino acids. The CDR3 protein is CASSRSGGIQETQYF. CDR3 sequence (DNA): TGTGCCAGCAGCCGGAGCGGGGGGATACAAGAGACCCAGTACTTC.

The genes are TRBV18 and TRBJ1-1; perhaps TRBD1 as D (6 bases). CDR1 and CDR2 (germline): KGHSH, LQKENI. This CDR3 contains 14 residues. Trimming stripped 6 bases from V and 8 bases from J, with 19 bases between. CDR3 bases: TGTGCCAGCTCTCGAGAACAGGGAAACCTCGAAGCTTTCTTT. Protein product: CASSREQGNLEAFF.

The V gene is TRBV27, the J gene TRBJ1-5; no clear D. The germline V and J ends were trimmed by 9 bases and 2 bases, with 2 bases remaining between them. The CDR3 has 10 amino acids. The germline CDR1 and CDR2 sequences are MNHEY and SMNVEV (reference sequence). CDR3 nucleotides: TGTGCCAGTGGCAATCAGCCCCAGCATTTT. As protein: CASGNQPQHF.

The chain recombines TRBV27 with TRBJ2-7; 8 bases align to TRBD1. The V segment lost 5 bases and the J segment 7 bases; nucleotides outside the gene matches: 13. The CDR3 is 15 amino acids. Germline loops: CDR1 MNHEY, CDR2 SMNVEV (reference sequence). CDR3 in amino acids: CASSPRQGLTGEQYF. The CDR3 region has the DNA TGTGCCAGCAGTCCCCGACAGGGGTTAACGGGAGAGCAGTACTTC.

This clone appeared a single time. The chain carries TRBV2 and TRBJ2-1, with 11 bases fitting TRBD2. The germline V gene has CDR1 SNHLY and CDR2 FYNNEI. V lost 6 bases to trimming and J lost 10 bases; unmatched junction nucleotides: 14. The CDR3 length is 16 residues. The CDR3 loop is CASSVQGLAGSREQFF. The CDR3 nucleotides are TGTGCCAGCAGCGTCCAAGGACTAGCGGGCAGTCGGGAGCAGTTCTTC.

J is TRBJ2-7 and V is TRBV2; 7 bases are shared with TRBD1. The CDR3 sequence is 14 residues long. CDR1 is SNHLY, CDR2 FYNNEI, per germline. Germline trimming cut 5 bases from V and 3 bases from J; bases unmatched to any gene: 7. The CDR3 nucleotides read TGTGCCAGCAGTTACAGGGGTACCCTCTACGAGCAGTACTTC. Protein sequence: CASSYRGTLYEQYF.

The V and J genes are TRBV7-3 and TRBJ2-5, with D possibly being TRBD2 (6 bases). V gave up 2 bases and J gave up 3 bases, with 13 bases separating them. Germline lookup yields CDR1 SGHTA and CDR2 FQGTGA. This CDR3 comprises 15 residues. The CDR3 sequence is CASSLLAGWEETQYF. DNA for the CDR3: TGTGCCAGCAGCTTATTGGCGGGGTGGGAAGAGACCCAGTACTTC.

This clone was seen only once. This chain connects TRBV6-6 to TRBJ1-5; D is unresolved. CDR1 is MNHNY, CDR2 SVGAGI, per germline (reference sequence). The CDR3 is 15 residues long. V lost 0 bases and J lost 7, with 13 bases in between. CDR3 DNA sequence: TGTGCCAGCAGTTACTCGATTAGGGAGGGCCAGCCCCAGCATTTT. This codes for CASSYSIREGQPQHF.

The rearrangement joins TRBV18 to TRBJ1-4; 10 bases align to TRBD1. The length of the CDR3 is 16 residues. Germline CDR1 reads KGHSH; CDR2 reads LQKENI. The V segment lost 2 bases and the J segment 3 bases; nucleotides outside the gene matches: 3. This chain's CDR3 is CASSPTGQGANEKLFF. The CDR3 DNA reads as TGTGCCAGCTCACCAACCGGACAGGGGGCTAATGAAAAACTGTTTTTT.

The chain carries TRBV7-3 and TRBJ2-1; D is possibly TRBD1 (5 bases). Germline V gives CDR1 SGHTA, CDR2 FQGTGA. Trimming shortened V by 3 bases and J by 7 bases, and 13 bases separated the two germline ends. There are 14 residues in the CDR3. CDR3 coding DNA: TGTGCCAGCAGCTTGGGGCTAACAGGAAATGAGCAGTTCTTC. Amino acids: CASSLGLTGNEQFF. Looking up the rest from reference TRBV7-3 and TRBJ2-1 gives the full variable domain: GAGVSQTPSNKVTEKGKYVELRCDPISGHTALYWYRQSLGQGPEFLIYFQGTGAADDSGLPNDRFFAVRPEGSVSTLKIQRTERGDSAVYLCASSLGLTGNEQFFGPGTRLTVL.

This clone is labeled large. As DNA, the CDR3 is TGTGCCATTACGGATTACAGGGGGCCGGACGAGCAGTACTTC. It specifies CAITDYRGPDEQYF. The chain joins TRBV7-9 to TRBJ2-7; 9 positions match TRBD1. CDR1 is SEHNR, CDR2 FQNEAQ, per germline (reference sequence). This CDR3 spans 14 amino acids. The V segment lost 10 bases and the J segment 5 bases; nucleotides outside the gene matches: 12.

The J gene is TRBJ1-5, the V gene TRBV2, with D possibly TRBD1 on 6 matching bases. V was trimmed by 3 bases and J by 4 bases, leaving 13 bases between them. The V gene's germline CDR1 is SNHLY and CDR2 FYNNEI. The CDR3 is 15 amino acids. This CDR3 reads CASSDRTVSNQPQHF. CDR3 coding DNA: TGTGCCAGCAGTGACCGGACAGTCTCTAATCAGCCCCAGCATTTT.

A single count supports this clone. This rearrangement joins TRBV4-1 to TRBJ1-5, with D perhaps TRBD1 (6 bases). From germline, CDR1 is MGHRA and CDR2 YSYEKL. This CDR3 has 17 residues. The V gene lost 4 bases and the J gene lost 5 bases, with 21 bases spanning the gap. In DNA form, the CDR3 reads TGCGCCAGCAGCCCAATACGGGGGGCGATTTTCCATCAGCCCCAGCATTTT. Its translation is CASSPIRGAIFHQPQHF.

V is TRBV19 and J is TRBJ2-5; 11 bases match TRBD1. Per the germline V gene, CDR1 is LNHDA and CDR2 is SQIVND (reference sequence). V lost 1 base and J lost 5; bases outside the gene matches: 6. The CDR3 is 16 amino acids. CDR3 in DNA: TGTGCCAGTAGTATAGCGAGGACAGGGGGCGGGGAGACCCAGTACTTC. Translating gives CASSIARTGGGETQYF.

This sequence joins TRBV4-2 and TRBJ2-7; 12 positions match TRBD2. The V and J ends lost 4 bases and 2 bases, in that order; junction bases with no gene match: 6. This CDR3 spans 16 amino acids. CDR1 is LGHNA, CDR2 YNFKEQ, per germline. The CDR3, as DNA: TGTGCCAGCAGCCTGACTAGCGGGGGCTCCACCTACGAGCAGTACTTC. It is translated as CASSLTSGGSTYEQYF.

This sequence joins TRBV27 and TRBJ1-5; D unresolved. V lost 0 bases and J lost 3, with 9 bases in between. CDR1 MNHEY and CDR2 SMNVEV come from the germline V gene (reference sequence). This CDR3 is 15 amino acids long. The CDR3 nucleotides are TGTGCCAGCAGTTTATCGCGGGGATACAATCAGCCCCAGCATTTT. Amino acid sequence: CASSLSRGYNQPQHF.

V usage is TRBV23-1 and J usage is TRBJ1-5, with TRBD1 matching over 12 bases. TRBV23-1 is marked as an open reading frame, function uncertain. Losses at the gene ends were 7 bases for V and 7 bases for J; bases not matched to a gene: 11. This CDR3 is built from 16 residues. As DNA, the CDR3 is TGCGCCAGCACCAGGGACAGGGGGCGCAGGAGACAGCCCCAGCATTTT. It encodes CASTRDRGRRRQPQHF.

The chain links TRBV7-2 to TRBJ2-7; D ambiguous. The length of the CDR3 is 16 residues. V lost 5 bases and J lost 0, with 17 bases in between. The germline V gene has CDR1 SGHTA and CDR2 FQGNSA. CDR3 nucleotides: TGTGCCAGCAGCCCTCTAGGGCAGCCCCTCTCCTACGAGCAGTACTTC. Its protein product is CASSPLGQPLSYEQYF.

This sequence joins TRBV14 and TRBJ1-3; D is unclear. This CDR3 is 13 amino acids long. Germline V gene sequence: CDR1 SGHDN, CDR2 FVKESK. V was trimmed by 3 bases and J by 4 bases, leaving 7 bases between them. The CDR3 sequence is CASSHRPGNTIYF. CDR3 sequence (DNA): TGTGCCAGCAGCCACCGGCCGGGAAACACCATATATTTT.